The sequence of this T cell receptor beta chain was determined in a study of CD8 T cells in Susac syndrome. This clonotype was detected only once. Its antigen remains unidentified. TEMRA cells were enriched by FACS, and CD4+ and CD8+ T cells were negatively isolated. The RNA, about 0.5 to 1 ug, was put through reverse transcription using random hexamers. Across 54 Vbeta and 13 Jbeta, immunoSEQ multiplex PCR amplified TCR beta CDR3. TCRdb called the immunoSEQ multiplex PCR reads again in MiXCR, with one record for every CDR3 protein. Here the sample spans about 83,000 distinct CDR3 sequences, roughly 96% being singletons. Whole-study findings and limits: Maximal CD8+ clonal expansion in Susac was observed within TEMRA cells and among active patients. Sixteen Susac-specific public clones were found in total CD8+ repertoires and five in CD8+ TEMRA repertoires.

There are 16 residues in the CDR3. The J segment lost 0 bases and the V segment lost 8 bases, leaving 5 bases of the junction unmatched. The receptor was derived from a human donor with Susac syndrome. The specimen was CD8+ T cells from PBMCs. V is TRBV12-3 or TRBV12-4 and J is TRBJ2-3, with 13 bases matching TRBD2. CDR3 region: CASGTSGVSSTDTQYF. The CDR3 nucleotides are TGTGCCAGCGGGACTAGCGGGGTCTCTAGCACAGATACGCAGTATTTT.